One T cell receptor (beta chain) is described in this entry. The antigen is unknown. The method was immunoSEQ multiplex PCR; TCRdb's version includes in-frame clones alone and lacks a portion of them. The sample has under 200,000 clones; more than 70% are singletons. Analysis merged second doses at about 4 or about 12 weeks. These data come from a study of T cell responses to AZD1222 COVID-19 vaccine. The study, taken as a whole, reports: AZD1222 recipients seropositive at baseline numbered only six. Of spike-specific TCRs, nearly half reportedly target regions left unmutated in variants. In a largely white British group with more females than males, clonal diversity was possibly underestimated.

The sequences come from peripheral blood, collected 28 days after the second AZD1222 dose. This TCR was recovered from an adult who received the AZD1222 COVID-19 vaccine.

Written as DNA, the CDR3 is TGTGCCAGCAGCCGGACAGCACAAGAGACCCAGTACTTC. It encodes CASSRTAQETQYF. The chain links TRBV6-2 or TRBV6-3 to TRBJ2-5; D is possibly TRBD1 (6 bases). There are 13 residues in the CDR3. The germline gives CDR1 MNHEY, CDR2 SVGEGT. V was cut by 6 bases and J by 2 bases, with 10 bases left in between.